The rows below give T cell receptor beta chains drawn from one sample of a study of cytomegalovirus exposure and HLA in healthy donors. Clones were read by immunoSEQ multiplex PCR, and TCRdb kept only the in-frame ones, dropping some. This sample carries about 200,000 clones, 76% of them seen once, and the ten largest clones take 0.55% to 0.75%. The source material was PBMCs. Receptors were obtained from a man aged 18 to 30 in good health and CMV-seronegative. The CDR3 runs from the conserved cysteine through the conserved F or W. D genes are given only for firm matches. Not all rows give a size; the values are once, few, many and, for expanded clones, a class.

>-|TRBV21-1|-|TRBJ2-6
CASSNGQGRANVLTF
TGTGCCAGCAGCAACGGACAGGGCAGGGCCAACGTCCTGACTTTC
>-|TRBV5-1|-|TRBJ1-2
CASSLDSFGGIYGYTF
TGCGCCAGCAGCTTGGACTCATTCGGGGGGATCTATGGCTACACCTTC
>few|TRBV5-1|-|TRBJ1-1
CASSINTEAFF
TGCGCCAGCAGCATAAACACTGAAGCTTTCTTT
>-|TRBV30|TRBD1|TRBJ2-5
CAWSVPGGEETQYF
TGTGCCTGGAGTGTACCAGGGGGCGAGGAGACCCAGTACTTC
>-|TRBV20-1|-|TRBJ2-1
CSAPLVDEQFF
TGCAGTGCTCCCCTCGTCGATGAGCAGTTCTTC
>-|TRBV2|-|TRBJ2-7
CASSAQGYEQYF
TGTGCCAGCAGTGCACAGGGTTACGAGCAGTACTTC
>-|TRBV7-9|-|TRBJ1-1
CASSFRQSTEAFF
TGTGCCAGCAGCTTCAGACAGTCCACTGAAGCTTTCTTT
>-|TRBV6-1|TRBD1|TRBJ1-4
CASSVGQGGEKLFF
TGTGCCAGCAGTGTAGGACAGGGGGGCGAAAAACTGTTTTTT
>-|TRBV6-1|TRBD2|TRBJ2-1
CASGFEVGTSGRVF
TGTGCCAGCGGTTTTGAAGTTGGGACTAGCGGGAGGGTCTTC
>-|TRBV30|-|TRBJ2-6
CAWRTGSGANVLTF
TGTGCCTGGAGAACAGGATCTGGGGCCAACGTCCTGACTTTC
>-|TRBV30|-|TRBJ2-2
CAWSVGLGGTGELFF
TGTGCCTGGAGTGTAGGCCTTGGAGGCACCGGGGAGCTGTTTTTT
>few|TRBV5-1|-|TRBJ2-6
CASSPNQPGLGYSNSGANVLTF
TGCGCCAGCAGCCCAAATCAGCCGGGGTTGGGATATAGCAACTCTGGGGCCAACGTCCTGACTTTC
>few|TRBV30|TRBD1|TRBJ2-5
CAWTLSSGGETQYF
TGTGCCTGGACCCTTTCTTCAGGGGGAGAGACCCAGTACTTC
>-|TRBV5-1|-|TRBJ1-1
CASSQSSSGAEAFF
TGCGCCAGCAGCCAATCGAGTTCGGGTGCTGAAGCTTTCTTT
>-|TRBV6-5|-|TRBJ1-2
CASSEFGSVYGYTF
TGTGCCAGCAGTGAATTCGGGTCAGTCTATGGCTACACCTTC
>-|TRBV30|TRBD1|TRBJ1-1
CAWSVQGFTEAFF
TGTGCCTGGAGTGTACAGGGGTTTACTGAAGCTTTCTTT
>-|TRBV5-4|TRBD2|TRBJ2-7
CASSLKAGVTYEQYF
TGTGCCAGCAGCTTGAAGGCGGGAGTTACGTACGAGCAGTACTTC
>-|TRBV30|-|TRBJ1-4
CAWSGGLGEKLFF
TGTGCCTGGAGTGGGGGGCTAGGTGAAAAACTGTTTTTT
>-|TRBV27|-|TRBJ1-5
CASSLSRSQPQHF
TGTGCCAGCAGTTTAAGTCGGAGTCAGCCCCAGCATTTT
>few|TRBV29-1|-|TRBJ2-3
CSVGDATTQYF
TGCAGCGTCGGAGACGCGACTACGCAGTATTTT
>-|TRBV27|TRBD1|TRBJ1-5
CASSFWGQGSGQPQHF
TGTGCCAGCAGTTTTTGGGGACAGGGATCGGGTCAGCCCCAGCATTTT
>once|TRBV2|TRBD2|TRBJ2-5
CASIESSGRRETQYF
TGTGCCAGCATCGAATCGAGCGGGAGACGAGAGACCCAGTACTTC
>-|TRBV12-5|TRBD1|TRBJ2-3
CASGRYRGLTTDTQYF
TGTGCTAGTGGCCGTTACAGGGGGCTAACCACAGATACGCAGTATTTT
>-|TRBV5-4|-|TRBJ1-4
CASSVEGRSNEKLFF
TGTGCCAGCAGCGTGGAGGGGAGGTCTAATGAAAAACTGTTTTTT
>-|TRBV29-1|-|TRBJ1-1
CSASNTEAFF
TGCAGCGCTTCGAACACTGAAGCTTTCTTT
>-|TRBV29-1|TRBD1|TRBJ1-1
CSAGVVKTGTTEAFF
TGCAGCGCCGGGGTGGTTAAGACAGGGACCACTGAAGCTTTCTTT
>-|TRBV10-1|TRBD1|TRBJ2-1
CASSESGQGAGEQFF
TGCGCCAGCAGTGAGAGCGGGCAGGGGGCGGGTGAGCAGTTCTTC
>-|TRBV5-4|TRBD1|TRBJ2-7
CASSSATGGDEQYF
TGTGCCAGCAGCTCAGCTACAGGGGGCGACGAGCAGTACTTC
>-|TRBV10-2|-|TRBJ2-7
CASSGGPTYEQYF
TGCGCCAGCAGTGGTGGCCCAACCTACGAGCAGTACTTC
>-|TRBV11-3|TRBD1|TRBJ1-5
CASSLTPRTGDRNQPQHF
TGTGCCAGCAGCTTGACACCCCGGACAGGGGACCGCAATCAGCCCCAGCATTTT
>once|TRBV7-9|TRBD2|TRBJ2-7
CASSSPGTSPGEQYF
TGTGCCAGCAGCTCGCCCGGGACTAGCCCTGGCGAGCAGTACTTC
>-|TRBV9|TRBD2|TRBJ2-1
CASSAQSSGSYNEQFF
TGTGCCAGCAGCGCTCAATCTAGCGGGTCGTACAATGAGCAGTTCTTC
>-|TRBV27|TRBD2|TRBJ2-1
CASRMGLVLRGEQFF
TGTGCCAGCAGGATGGGACTAGTCTTAAGAGGTGAGCAGTTCTTC
>-|TRBV5-1|TRBD2|TRBJ2-7
CASSPGTNNYEQYF
TGCGCCAGCAGCCCCGGGACTAACAACTACGAGCAGTACTTC
>-|TRBV5-1|-|TRBJ1-1
CASSPDRLKAFF
TGCGCCAGCAGTCCCGACAGGTTAAAAGCTTTCTTT